This entry lists 16 T cell receptor beta chains sequenced from one sample in a study of CD8+ T cells in alopecia areata. Extracted RNA was reverse transcribed into cDNA, the sequencing template. Measured with immunoSEQ multiplex PCR; TCRdb has only the in-frame clones, and not every one. The sample holds fewer than 150,000 clones, roughly two fifths seen once. The material sequenced was CD4+ T cells sorted from blood. Every receptor here comes from a human donor with alopecia areata.

V is TRBV7-2 and J is TRBJ1-2; D is uncertain. V lost 1 base and J 2 bases, leaving 8 bases between the germline ends. This CDR3 is built from 14 residues. Germline V gives CDR1 SGHTA, CDR2 FQGNSA. CDR3 protein: CASSLVVANYGYTF. CDR3 coding DNA: TGTGCCAGCAGCTTAGTCGTAGCCAACTATGGCTACACCTTC.

J is TRBJ1-5 and V is TRBV7-3, with a weak D call TRBD1 (6 bases). The V and J ends lost 7 bases and 2 bases respectively, with 9 bases between them. This CDR3 has 13 amino acids. Germline CDR1 and CDR2: SGHTA and FQGTGA. DNA of the CDR3: TGTGCCAGCACGGGGGGCGGCAATCAGCCCCAGCATTTT. Protein: CASTGGGNQPQHF.

In regard to this clone: This specimen includes other DNA sequences encoding the same CDR3. The V call is TRBV18, the J call TRBJ2-5; D is unresolved. The CDR3 runs to 13 residues. From germline, CDR1 is KGHSH and CDR2 LQKENI. Trimming removed 3 bases from V and 0 bases from J, with 5 bases in between. CDR3 sequence reads: CASSPGYQETQYF. CDR3 DNA sequence: TGTGCCAGCTCACCTGGGTACCAAGAGACCCAGTACTTC.

The genes are TRBV30 and TRBJ1-1; the D is unclear. Germline loops: CDR1 GTSNPN, CDR2 SVGIG (reference sequence). This CDR3 region has 13 residues. V lost 4 bases, J lost 1 base, and 10 bases lay in between. The CDR3 sequence: CAWTRTENTEAFF. In nucleotides, the CDR3 is TGTGCCTGGACCCGGACGGAGAACACTGAAGCTTTCTTT.

The rearrangement joins TRBV29-1 to TRBJ2-7; D is perhaps TRBD1 or TRBD2 (5 bases each). Looked up from germline, CDR1 is SQVTM and CDR2 is ANQGSEA. Trimming removed 5 bases from V and 1 base from J, with 15 bases in between. The length of the CDR3 is 14 residues. The CDR3 is CSVSRDGKSYEQYF. CDR3 bases: TGCAGCGTTTCCCGGGACGGAAAGTCCTACGAGCAGTACTTC.

The V gene is TRBV18, the J gene TRBJ2-7, with D perhaps matching TRBD2 (5 bases). Germline assignment: CDR1 KGHSH and CDR2 LQKENI. The CDR3 has 13 residues. V was shortened by 6 bases and J by 5 bases, with 14 bases between the two germline ends. CDR3 sequence reads: CASSLHRGNEQYF. The CDR3 DNA sequence: TGTGCCAGCTCCCTCCACCGGGGTAACGAGCAGTACTTC.

This clone was seen a few times. J is TRBJ1-2 and V is TRBV29-1; maybe TRBD1 (5 bases). CDR3 length equals 12 residues. Germline CDR1 and CDR2: SQVTM and ANQGSEA. V lost 7 bases, J lost 4 bases, and 13 bases lay in between. The CDR3 DNA reads TGCAGCGCCTCATACGGGACCTATGGCTACACCTTC. Translation gives CSASYGTYGYTF.

The chain recombines TRBV29-1 with TRBJ2-1; D ambiguous. CDR1 and CDR2 (germline): SQVTM, ANQGSEA. The CDR3 runs 12 residues. Trimming stripped 6 bases from V and 6 bases from J, with 12 bases between. CDR3 region: CSVSGQSNEQFF. In DNA, the CDR3 is TGCAGCGTCTCGGGTCAAAGCAATGAGCAGTTCTTC.

V gene TRBV11-3 combines with J gene TRBJ1-1, with D tentatively TRBD1 (5 bases). Trimming removed 5 bases from V and 1 base from J, with 11 bases in between. CDR3 length: 14 amino acids. Germline values: CDR1 SGHNT, CDR2 YENEEA. CDR3 nucleotide sequence: TGTGCCAGCAGCAGCCAGGGAGCGAACACTGAAGCTTTCTTT. This sequence encodes CASSSQGANTEAFF.

The chain joins TRBV5-1 to TRBJ2-5, with D possibly TRBD1 on 6 matching bases. V shed 4 bases and J shed 9 bases, with 16 bases lying between them. The germline CDR1 and CDR2 sequences are SGHRS and YFSETQ. The length of the CDR3 is 13 residues. CDR3 residues: CASSQGPLEAQYF. CDR3 nucleotide sequence: TGCGCCAGCAGCCAGGGGCCTCTTGAGGCCCAGTACTTC. Together with reference TRBV5-1 and TRBJ2-5, the CDR3 gives the full variable domain: KAGVTQTPRYLIKTRGQQVTLSCSPISGHRSVSWYQQTPGQGLQFLFEYFSETQRNKGNFPGRFSGRQFSNSRSEMNVSTLELGDSALYLCASSQGPLEAQYFGPGTRLLVL.

The CDR3 nucleotides read TGTGCCAGCAGTAGGGACGCCCCGACTGTCCCCCTCCACTTT. Its translation: CASSRDAPTVPLHF. The chain carries TRBV6-6 and TRBJ1-6, with a tentative D call TRBD1 (5 bases). Germline lookup yields CDR1 MNHNY and CDR2 SVGAGI (reference sequence). The CDR3 runs 14 residues. Trimming cost V 5 bases and J 13 bases, with 18 bases left between them.

The chain's CDR3 is CASSAGFNNEQFF. CDR3 sequence (DNA): TGTGCCAGCAGTGCGGGATTCAACAATGAGCAGTTCTTC. V and J are TRBV28 and TRBJ2-1, with D possibly TRBD2 on 6 matching bases. The V gene's germline CDR1 is MDHEN and CDR2 SYDVKM. The CDR3 is 13 residues long. Trimming removed 5 bases from V and 5 bases from J, with 10 bases in between.

This clone appeared once. In nucleotides, the CDR3 is TGTGCCAGCAGCCTCGGGACAGGGATATCCTACGAGCAGTACTTC. This sequence encodes CASSLGTGISYEQYF. The chain recombines TRBV7-3 with TRBJ2-7, with 9 nucleotides matching TRBD1. V lost 5 bases to trimming and J lost 1 base; unmatched junction nucleotides: 6. The CDR3 contains 15 residues. Germline V gene sequence: CDR1 SGHTA, CDR2 FQGTGA. The whole variable domain, remainder taken from reference TRBV7-3 and TRBJ2-7, is GAGVSQTPSNKVTEKGKYVELRCDPISGHTALYWYRQSLGQGPEFLIYFQGTGAADDSGLPNDRFFAVRPEGSVSTLKIQRTERGDSAVYLCASSLGTGISYEQYFGPGTRLTVT.

The J gene is TRBJ2-7, the V gene TRBV20-1; a weak D match, TRBD2 (5 bases). V dropped 6 bases and J dropped 6 bases, with 12 bases sitting between them. CDR1 is DFQATT, CDR2 SNEGSKA, per germline (reference sequence). This CDR3 is 11 amino acids long. CDR3 protein: CSALGLSEQYF. CDR3 nucleotide sequence: TGCAGTGCCCTCGGACTCTCCGAGCAGTACTTC.

This clone was seen ten or more times. The rearrangement uses TRBV10-3 and TRBJ2-3, with TRBD2 identical over 7 bases. The V gene end was trimmed by 6 bases and the J gene end by 10 bases; junction bases not matched to a gene: 4. The CDR3 is 11 amino acids. Germline CDR1 reads ENHRY; CDR2 reads SYGVKD. The DNA of the CDR3 is TGTGCCATCAGCGCGGGGGACGCGCAGTATTTT. Amino acid sequence: CAISAGDAQYF.

This clone was seen only a few times. The V gene is TRBV28, the J gene TRBJ2-7, with 9 positions matching TRBD2. The CDR3 sequence is 13 residues long. J gave up 6 bases and V 8 bases, and 8 bases lay outside the gene matches. Germline CDR1 is MDHEN and CDR2 is SYDVKM. The CDR3, as DNA: TGTGCCAGCTATAGCGGGAGTTATTCCGAGCAGTACTTC. Encoded protein: CASYSGSYSEQYF. The variable domain in full, with the rest retrieved from reference TRBV28 and TRBJ2-7, is DVKVTQSSRYLVKRTGEKVFLECVQDMDHENMFWYRQDPGLGLRLIYFSYDVKMKEKGDIPEGYSVSREKKERFSLILESASTNQTSMYLCASYSGSYSEQYFGPGTRLTVT.